This TCR beta chain is drawn from a study of cytomegalovirus exposure and HLA in healthy donors. Overall study results and limits: Diagnosis of cytomegalovirus status made by the classifier reportedly showed high specificity and sensitivity.

PCR amplification relied on 60 Vbeta primers (plus 13 Jbeta primers). Data came from immunoSEQ multiplex PCR; TCRdb stores just in-frame clones and leaves some out. The table counts over 100,000 clones; roughly 3.7% lies in the top ten. Healthy bone marrow donors made up the donor group. About this clone: As yet, its antigen is unknown.

The receptor was derived from a man between 25 and 39 years old in good health and CMV-seronegative. Sequencing was performed on PBMCs.

This CDR3 reads CASSSAGGEDEQFF. The CDR3 DNA reads TGTGCCAGCAGCTCAGCGGGGGGGGAGGATGAGCAGTTCTTC. The gene calls are TRBV7-2 and TRBJ2-1; 10 bases map to TRBD2. Germline CDR1 and CDR2: SGHTA and FQGNSA. CDR3 length: 14 amino acids. Trimming at V came to 4 bases and at J to 8 bases, leaving 5 bases not matched to a gene.